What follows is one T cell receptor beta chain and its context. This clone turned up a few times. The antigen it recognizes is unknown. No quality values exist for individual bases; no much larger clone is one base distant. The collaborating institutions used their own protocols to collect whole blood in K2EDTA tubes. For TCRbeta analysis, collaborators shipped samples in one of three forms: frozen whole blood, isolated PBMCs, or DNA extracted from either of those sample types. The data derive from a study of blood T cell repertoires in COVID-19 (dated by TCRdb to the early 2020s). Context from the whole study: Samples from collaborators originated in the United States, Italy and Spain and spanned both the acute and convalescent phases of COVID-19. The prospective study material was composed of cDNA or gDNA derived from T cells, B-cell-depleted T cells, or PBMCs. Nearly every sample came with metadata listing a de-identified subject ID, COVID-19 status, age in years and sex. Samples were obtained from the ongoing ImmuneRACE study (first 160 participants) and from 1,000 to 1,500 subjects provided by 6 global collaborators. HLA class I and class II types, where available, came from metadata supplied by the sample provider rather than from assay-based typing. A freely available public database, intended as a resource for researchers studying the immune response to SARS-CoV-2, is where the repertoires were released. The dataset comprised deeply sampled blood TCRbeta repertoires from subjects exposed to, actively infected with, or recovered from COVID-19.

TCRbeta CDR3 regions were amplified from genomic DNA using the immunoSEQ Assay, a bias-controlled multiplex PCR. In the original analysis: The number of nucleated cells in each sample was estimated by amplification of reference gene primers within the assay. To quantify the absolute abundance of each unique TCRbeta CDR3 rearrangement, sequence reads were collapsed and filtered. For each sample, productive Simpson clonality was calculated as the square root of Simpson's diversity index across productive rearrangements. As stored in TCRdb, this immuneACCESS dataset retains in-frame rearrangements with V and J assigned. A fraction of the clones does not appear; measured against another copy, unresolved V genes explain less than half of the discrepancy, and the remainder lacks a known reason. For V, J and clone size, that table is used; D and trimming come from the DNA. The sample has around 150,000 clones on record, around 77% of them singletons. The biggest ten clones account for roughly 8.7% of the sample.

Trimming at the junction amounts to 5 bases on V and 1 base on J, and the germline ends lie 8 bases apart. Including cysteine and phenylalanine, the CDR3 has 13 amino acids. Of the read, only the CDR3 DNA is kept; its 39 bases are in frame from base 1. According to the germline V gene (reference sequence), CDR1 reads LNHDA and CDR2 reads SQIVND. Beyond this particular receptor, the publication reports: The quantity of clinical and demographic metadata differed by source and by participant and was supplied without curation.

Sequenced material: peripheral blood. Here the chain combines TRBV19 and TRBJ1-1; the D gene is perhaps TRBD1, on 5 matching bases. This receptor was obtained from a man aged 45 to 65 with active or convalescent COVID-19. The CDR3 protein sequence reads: CASSGRANTEAFF. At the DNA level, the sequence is TGTGCCAGTAGTGGCAGGGCGAACACTGAAGCTTTCTTT.